This T cell receptor (beta chain) is from a study of human T cells and chemical hapten exposure (dated by TCRdb to 2020 to 2022). Regarding the research as a whole: For sensitization, 2% DPC in acetone was applied to a 2 cm by 2 cm area of upper inner arm skin. Weekly therapeutic DPC doses were additionally applied to the scalp of patients throughout the roughly 23-week study period. Blood samples were taken from patients before sensitization (week 0) and then at 2, 6 and about 24 weeks after DPC sensitization. Patch testing was done on the upper back using Finn chambers containing 0.01% DPC, and results were scored after 6 days according to International Contact Dermatitis Research Group standards. Alopecia areata with under or over 50% scalp involvement, alopecia totalis and alopecia universalis were represented in the patient cohort, which was mostly female. This study followed changes in the peripheral blood TCR repertoire in vivo during primary and secondary sensitization of alopecia patients to the hapten diphenylcyclopropenone (DPC). Blood for TCR sequencing was provided by twenty-nine alopecia patients at one to four time points (pre-sensitization, 2, 6 and 24 weeks). Libraries were combined into a pool for sequencing, and differences in TCR yield between samples came mainly from small differences in library volumes within the pool. Overall study outcomes, separate from this receptor: Patch test score correlated positively with the number of PT1 expanded TCRs, reaching significance at thresholds 8, 16 and 32 but not at 4. No change with DPC sensitization was found in the number of TCRs above 1 in 1000 frequency, and no evidence of global repertoire structure alterations was found. Repeated subsampling changed both the strength of the expansion versus patch-test correlation and the threshold at which that correlation became significant. Significantly more large CDR3 similarity clusters were formed by expanded TCRs than by pre-sensitization or healthy control sets, consistent with antigen-driven responses. All patients had alopecia, a presumed autoimmune disease, so their immune response might differ from that of healthy individuals.

Reading the germline V gene gives CDR1 KGHDR and CDR2 SFDVKD. Counted from cysteine to phenylalanine, this CDR3 has 19 amino acids. CDR3 DNA only is kept here, 57 bases in frame from base 1. V trim: 4 bases; J trim: 9 bases; unmatched bases: 22. This clonotype was seen at least ten times. Its target antigen remains unknown. Base qualities are not provided; no much larger clone lies one nucleotide away. Library prep was done by RACE. The reads were generated on a NextSeq 500. During library preparation, unique molecular identifiers were attached to individual cDNA molecules so that TCRs could be counted in a quantitative, reproducible way. Each blood RNA sample was used to sequence both TCR alpha and TCR beta chains. From the authors' description of their analysis: Samples had a median of roughly 98,000 TCRs, with a range from about 20,000 to 690,600. V, J and CDR3 annotation of the TCR reads was performed with the Decombinator software suite. For the PS versus PT1 abundance plots, all samples were subsampled to the same number of TCRs (28,000). Expanded TCRs were defined as absent before sensitization and observed at least eight times at the 2-week time point. TCRdb reprocessing: public reads trimmed at Q25 with fastp, clones called with MiXCR, in-frame beta chains kept. Records with the same CDR3 protein are collapsed into one entry carrying the most frequent genes and DNA. For this entry, the V and J calls and clone size follow TCRdb and not the study's own pipeline. The sample table shows 25,000 to 35,000 distinct CDR3 sequences, and 5% to 6% are seen once. 5% to 7% of the sample lies in the top ten.

The sample's time point label is to be understood as: patch test 3, about 24 weeks after DPC sensitization. In light of the paper, this sample's treatment or condition label describes: therapeutic diphenylcyclopropenone sensitization with weekly scalp DPC. Blood at each patch-test visit was drawn before the patch test was applied. To be eligible, patients had to be aged 18 to 70, diagnosed with alopecia and judged suitable for DPC therapy, while pregnant patients were excluded. Total RNA was extracted from unfractionated whole blood collected in Tempus Blood RNA tubes. The sequence was collected from a man aged 30 to 45 with alopecia areata. Some clones in this sample may be carry-over from other donors' samples. This sample comprised whole blood, obtained in connection with sensitization to the hapten diphenylcyclopropenone (DPC). The rearranged chain carries TRBV24-1 and TRBJ2-1, and 8 junction bases match TRBD2. The CDR3 in this case is CATSDSEVRVAGGHGEQFF. The DNA reads TGTGCCACCAGTGACTCCGAAGTAAGAGTGGCGGGGGGCCACGGTGAGCAGTTCTTC.